This T cell receptor beta chain was sequenced in a study of T-cell reconstitution after alpha-beta-depleted transplantation in children. Study results and limitations: Several patients had high TCRbeta diversity at day 60; it came from surviving recipient T cells and thymic progenitors. Reportedly, roughly two months post-transplant, alpha-beta T cells arose from several hundred expanded graft clones. From newly produced T cells came most of the T-cell counts and diversity one year after transplant.

Unique molecular identifiers were used to barcode this TCRbeta library. TCRdb used MiXCR to reprocess the PCR reads, holding one entry per CDR3 protein. This table has roughly 350,000 distinct CDR3 sequences, roughly 17% appearing once. In the case of this clonotype: Its antigen is unidentified.

The sample in question was PBMCs, mostly from graft donor cells, obtained 360 days after TCRalphabeta/CD19-depleted stem cell transplant. The TCR comes from a male patient between 2 and 10 years old who had a stem cell transplant for acute lymphoblastic leukemia, so the T cells may come from the graft donor.

The DNA of the CDR3 is TGTGCCACCAGTGATCCGACTCGCGGGAGCAACACAGATACGCAGTATTTT. Translating gives CATSDPTRGSNTDTQYF. The chain links TRBV24-1 to TRBJ2-3, with 7 bases identical to TRBD2. V lost 3 bases, J lost 2 bases, and 10 bases stayed unmatched. CDR1 is KGHDR and CDR2 is SFDVKD in the germline V gene. The CDR3 sequence is 17 residues long.